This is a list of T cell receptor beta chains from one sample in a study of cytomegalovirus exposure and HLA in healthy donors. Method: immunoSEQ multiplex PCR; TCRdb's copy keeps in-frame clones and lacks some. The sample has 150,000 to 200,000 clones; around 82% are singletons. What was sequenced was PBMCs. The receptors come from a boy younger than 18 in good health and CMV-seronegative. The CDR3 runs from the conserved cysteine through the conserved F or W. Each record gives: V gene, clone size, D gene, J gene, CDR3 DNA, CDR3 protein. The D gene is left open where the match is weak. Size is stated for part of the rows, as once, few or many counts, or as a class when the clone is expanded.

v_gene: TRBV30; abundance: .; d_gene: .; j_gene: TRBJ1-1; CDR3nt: TGTGCCTGGGGGAGGACGAACACTGAAGCTTTCTTT; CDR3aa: CAWGRTNTEAFF
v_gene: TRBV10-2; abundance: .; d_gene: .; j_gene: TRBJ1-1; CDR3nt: TGCGCCAGCAGGCCGAGGACAGAGAAGAACACTGAAGCTTTCTTT; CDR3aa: CASRPRTEKNTEAFF
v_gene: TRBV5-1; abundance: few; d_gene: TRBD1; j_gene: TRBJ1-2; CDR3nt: TGCGCCAGCAGCGCGGGGACAGGGGGTGTCTATGGCTACACCTTC; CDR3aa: CASSAGTGGVYGYTF
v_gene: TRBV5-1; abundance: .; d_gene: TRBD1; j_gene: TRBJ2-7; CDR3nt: TGCGCCAGCAGCTTGGACAGGGGCGAGCAGTACTTC; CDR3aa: CASSLDRGEQYF
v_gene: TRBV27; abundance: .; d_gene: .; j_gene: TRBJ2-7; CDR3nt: TGTGCCAGCAGTCCTCTACTAGGGTTGAACTACGAGCAGTACTTC; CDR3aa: CASSPLLGLNYEQYF
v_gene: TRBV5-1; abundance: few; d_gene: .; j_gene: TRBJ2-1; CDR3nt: TGCGCCAGCAGCTTGGCCACTGGGAGCGTTAATGAGCAGTTCTTC; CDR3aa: CASSLATGSVNEQFF
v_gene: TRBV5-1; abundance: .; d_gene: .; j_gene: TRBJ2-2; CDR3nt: TGCGCCAGCAGCTTGGACGGGACGAACACCGGGGAGCTGTTTTTT; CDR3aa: CASSLDGTNTGELFF
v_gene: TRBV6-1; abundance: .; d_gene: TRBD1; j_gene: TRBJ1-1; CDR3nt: TGTGCCAGCAGTTCAGGGGGTGTGAACACTGAAGCTTTCTTT; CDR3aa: CASSSGGVNTEAFF
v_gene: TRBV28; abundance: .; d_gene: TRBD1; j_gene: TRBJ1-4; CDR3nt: TGTGCCAGCAGGACCGGGACAGGGCTAACTAATGAAAAACTGTTTTTT; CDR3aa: CASRTGTGLTNEKLFF
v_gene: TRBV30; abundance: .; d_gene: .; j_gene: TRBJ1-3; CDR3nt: TGTGCCTGGAATGAAGACAGGCCTGGAAACACCATATATTTT; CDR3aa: CAWNEDRPGNTIYF
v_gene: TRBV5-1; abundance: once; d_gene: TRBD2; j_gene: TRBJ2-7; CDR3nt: TGCGCCAGCAGCTTGGCCTCTAGCGGGGGGTACGAGCAGTACTTC; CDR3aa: CASSLASSGGYEQYF
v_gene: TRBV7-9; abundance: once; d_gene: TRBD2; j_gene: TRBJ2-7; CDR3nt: TGTGCCAGCAGCTTAGCAGCGGGAGTATACGAGCAGTACTTC; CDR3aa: CASSLAAGVYEQYF
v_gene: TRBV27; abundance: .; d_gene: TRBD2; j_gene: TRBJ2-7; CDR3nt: TGTGCCAGCAGTTCTATGACTAGCGGCCAGTCCTACGAGCAGTACTTC; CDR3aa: CASSSMTSGQSYEQYF
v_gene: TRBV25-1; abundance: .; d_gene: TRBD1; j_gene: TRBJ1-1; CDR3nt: TGTGCCAGCAGCCCCCACAGACAGGGGAGGGGCACTGAAGCTTTCTTT; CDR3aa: CASSPHRQGRGTEAFF
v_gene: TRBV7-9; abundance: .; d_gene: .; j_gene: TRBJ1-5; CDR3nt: TGTGCCAGCAGCTTATCCCCAGGGAGGGATCAGCCCCAGCATTTT; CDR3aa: CASSLSPGRDQPQHF
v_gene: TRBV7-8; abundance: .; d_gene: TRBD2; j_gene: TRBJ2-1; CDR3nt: TGTGCCAGCAGCTTACCCGAGTGGGGGGGGGCCTACAATGAGCAGTTCTTC; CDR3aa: CASSLPEWGGAYNEQFF
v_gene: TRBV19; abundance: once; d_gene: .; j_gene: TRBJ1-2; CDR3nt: TGTGCCAGCGGACAGTACTATGGCTACACCTTC; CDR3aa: CASGQYYGYTF
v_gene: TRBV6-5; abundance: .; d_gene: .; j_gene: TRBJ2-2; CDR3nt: TGTGCCAGCAGTTACTCAGCCATCGGCACCGGGGAGCTGTTTTTT; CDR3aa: CASSYSAIGTGELFF
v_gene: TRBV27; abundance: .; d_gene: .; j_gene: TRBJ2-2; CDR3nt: TGTGCCAGCAGTCGAGACAGCTTCAACACCGGGGAGCTGTTTTTT; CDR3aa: CASSRDSFNTGELFF
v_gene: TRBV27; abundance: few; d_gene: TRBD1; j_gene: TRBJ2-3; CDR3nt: TGTGCCAGCAGTTCCAGGGGGCGGCCCCTCACAGATACGCAGTATTTT; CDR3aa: CASSSRGRPLTDTQYF
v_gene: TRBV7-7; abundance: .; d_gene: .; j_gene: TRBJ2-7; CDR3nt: TGTGCTAGCAGCTTAGGGCCGGACACCTCTGAGCAGTACTTC; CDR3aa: CASSLGPDTSEQYF
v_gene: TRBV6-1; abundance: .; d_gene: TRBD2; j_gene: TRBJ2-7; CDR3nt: TGTGCCAGCATGACGAGCGGGGGGCCCTACGGGCAGTACTTC; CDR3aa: CASMTSGGPYGQYF
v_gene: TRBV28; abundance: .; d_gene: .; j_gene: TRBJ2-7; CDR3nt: TGTGCCAGCACCCCCGGTGGAGGACTGAGGCCCTACGAGCAGTACTTC; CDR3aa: CASTPGGGLRPYEQYF
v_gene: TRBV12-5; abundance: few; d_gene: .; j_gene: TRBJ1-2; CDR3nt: TGTGCTAGTGGTTCGGGCCTCACCCCGCAGGGGGGCTACACCTTC; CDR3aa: CASGSGLTPQGGYTF
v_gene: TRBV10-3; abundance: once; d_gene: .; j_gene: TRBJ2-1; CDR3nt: TGTGCCATCAGTGACTGGTATAACAGGGAGAGACGGTTCTTC; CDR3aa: CAISDWYNRERRFF
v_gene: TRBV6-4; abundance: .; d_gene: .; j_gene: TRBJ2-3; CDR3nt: TGTGCCAGCTCGCGGGACCGCACAGATACGCAGTATTTT; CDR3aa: CASSRDRTDTQYF
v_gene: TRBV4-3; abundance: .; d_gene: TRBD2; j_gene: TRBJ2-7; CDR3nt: TGCGCCAGCAGCCAAGACGGACTAGCCTACGAGCAGTACTTC; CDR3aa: CASSQDGLAYEQYF
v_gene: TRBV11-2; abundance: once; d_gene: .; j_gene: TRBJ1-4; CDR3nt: TGTGCCAGCGCGGTGGGCAGGGGTGGAAAACTGTTTTTT; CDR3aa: CASAVGRGGKLFF
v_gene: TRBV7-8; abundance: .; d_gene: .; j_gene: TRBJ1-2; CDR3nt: TGTGCCAGCAGCTTGGCGGGGGTACGGTCGAACTATGGCTACACCTTC; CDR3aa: CASSLAGVRSNYGYTF
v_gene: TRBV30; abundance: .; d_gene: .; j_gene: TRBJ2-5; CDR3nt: TGTGCCTGGAGTGTAGGTGGGTCGGGAGAGACCCAGTACTTC; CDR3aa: CAWSVGGSGETQYF
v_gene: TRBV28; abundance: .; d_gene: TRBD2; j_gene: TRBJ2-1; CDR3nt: TGTGCCAGCAGTTCTCGGGACTACGGGGGGGGTGAGCAGTTCTTC; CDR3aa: CASSSRDYGGGEQFF
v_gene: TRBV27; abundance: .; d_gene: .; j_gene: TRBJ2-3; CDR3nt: TGTGCCAGCAGTCCTCGCGGGGATACGCAGTATTTT; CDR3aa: CASSPRGDTQYF
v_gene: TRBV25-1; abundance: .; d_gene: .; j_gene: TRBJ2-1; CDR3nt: TGTGCCAGCAGTCCGCCCCGAGTAGTCTACAATGAGCAGTTCTTC; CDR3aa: CASSPPRVVYNEQFF
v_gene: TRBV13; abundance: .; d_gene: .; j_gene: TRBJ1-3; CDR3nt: TGTGCCAGCAGGCCTGATAAAGCACCCTCTGGAAACACCATATATTTT; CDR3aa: CASRPDKAPSGNTIYF
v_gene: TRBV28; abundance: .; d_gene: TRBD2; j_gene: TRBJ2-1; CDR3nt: TGTGCCAGCAGTTTATATCCCCCGACTAGCGGGAGGTCAGGGAGCTACAATGAGCAGTTCTTC; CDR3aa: CASSLYPPTSGRSGSYNEQFF
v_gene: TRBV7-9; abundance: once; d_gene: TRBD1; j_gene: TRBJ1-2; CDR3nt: TGTGCCAGCAGCTCAGGGGGCTATGGCTACACCTTC; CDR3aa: CASSSGGYGYTF
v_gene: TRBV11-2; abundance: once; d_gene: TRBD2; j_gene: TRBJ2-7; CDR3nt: TGTGCCAGCAGCTTAGGGGGGACTAGCGGGATTGACTACGAGCAGTACTTC; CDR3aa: CASSLGGTSGIDYEQYF
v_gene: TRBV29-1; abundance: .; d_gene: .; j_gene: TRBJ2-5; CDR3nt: TGCAGCGGGTTGGGAGGAGAGACCCAGTACTTC; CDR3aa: CSGLGGETQYF
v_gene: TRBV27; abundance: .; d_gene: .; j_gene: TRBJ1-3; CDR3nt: TGTGCCAGCAGGGCAGGCTCTTACTCTGGAAACACCATATATTTT; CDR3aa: CASRAGSYSGNTIYF
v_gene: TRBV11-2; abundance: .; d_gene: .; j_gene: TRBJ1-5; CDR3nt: TGTGCCAGCAGCACTCACCCCCGATTAAGCAATCAGCCCCAGCATTTT; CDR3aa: CASSTHPRLSNQPQHF
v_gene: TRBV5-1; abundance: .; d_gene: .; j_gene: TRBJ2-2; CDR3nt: TGCGCCAGCAGCTTGAATGGGGGCTTCGTCACCGGGGAGCTGTTTTTT; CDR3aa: CASSLNGGFVTGELFF